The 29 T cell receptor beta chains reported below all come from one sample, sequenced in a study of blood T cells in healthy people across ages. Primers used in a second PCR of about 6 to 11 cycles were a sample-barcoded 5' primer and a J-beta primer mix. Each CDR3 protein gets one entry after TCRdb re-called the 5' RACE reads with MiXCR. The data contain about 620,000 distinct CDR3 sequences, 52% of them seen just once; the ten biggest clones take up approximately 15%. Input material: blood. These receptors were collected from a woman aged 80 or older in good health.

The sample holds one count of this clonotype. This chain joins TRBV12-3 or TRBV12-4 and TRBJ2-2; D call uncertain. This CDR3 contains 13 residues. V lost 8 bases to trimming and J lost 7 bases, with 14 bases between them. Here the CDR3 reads CASAIQTSGELFF. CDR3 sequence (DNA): TGTGCCAGCGCAATACAAACCAGCGGGGAGCTGTTTTTT.

In DNA, the CDR3 is TGCAGCGTTACAGGGACCGGGGAGCTGTTTTTT. This encodes CSVTGTGELFF. This chain links TRBV29-1 with TRBJ2-2; D perhaps matches TRBD1 (6 bases). CDR1 and CDR2 from the germline V gene are SQVTM and ANQGSEA. Trimming removed 5 bases from V and 5 bases from J, with 6 bases in between. The CDR3 covers 11 residues.

Here the CDR3 reads CASTAVGELFF. CDR3 coding DNA: TGTGCCAGCACCGCAGTCGGGGAGCTGTTTTTT. The rearrangement joins TRBV12-3 or TRBV12-4 to TRBJ2-2; D remains ambiguous. The CDR3 spans 11 residues. Trimming pared 7 bases from V and 7 bases from J, leaving 7 bases between.

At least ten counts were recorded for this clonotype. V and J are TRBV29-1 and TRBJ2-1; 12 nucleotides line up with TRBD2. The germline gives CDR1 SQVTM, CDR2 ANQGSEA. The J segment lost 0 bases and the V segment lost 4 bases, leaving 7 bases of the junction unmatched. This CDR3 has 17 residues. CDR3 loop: CSVGGTSGRSSYNEQFF. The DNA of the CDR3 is TGCAGCGTTGGGGGGACTAGCGGGCGGAGCTCCTACAATGAGCAGTTCTTC.

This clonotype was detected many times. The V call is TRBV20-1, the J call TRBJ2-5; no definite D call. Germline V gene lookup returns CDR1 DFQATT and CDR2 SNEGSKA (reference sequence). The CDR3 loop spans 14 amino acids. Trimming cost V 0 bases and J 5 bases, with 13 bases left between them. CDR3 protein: CSARDQRIGETQYF. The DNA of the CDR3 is TGCAGTGCTAGAGATCAAAGGATTGGGGAGACCCAGTACTTC.

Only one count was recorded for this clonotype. The CDR3 sequence: CASRVLGPGAQETQYF. The CDR3 nucleotides are TGTGCCAGCAGGGTTCTCGGGCCAGGGGCCCAAGAGACCCAGTACTTC. This chain links TRBV27 with TRBJ2-5; D perhaps matches TRBD1 (6 bases). This CDR3 region has 16 residues. In germline, CDR1 is MNHEY, CDR2 SMNVEV (reference sequence). V lost 6 bases to trimming and J lost 1 base, with 18 bases between them.

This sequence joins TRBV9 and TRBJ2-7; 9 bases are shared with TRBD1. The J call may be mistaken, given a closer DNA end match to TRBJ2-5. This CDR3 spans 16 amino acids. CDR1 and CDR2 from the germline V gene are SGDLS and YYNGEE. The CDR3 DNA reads TGTGCCAGCAGCGGTACCTCCGGGACAGGGCAAGAGACCCAGTACTTC. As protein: CASSGTSGTGQETQYF.

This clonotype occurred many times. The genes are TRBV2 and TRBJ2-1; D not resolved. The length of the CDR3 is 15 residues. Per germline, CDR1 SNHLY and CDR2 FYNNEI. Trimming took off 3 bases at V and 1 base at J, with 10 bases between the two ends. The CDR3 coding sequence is TGTGCCAGCAGTGATGGCTTCGGGTCCTACAATGAGCAGTTCTTC. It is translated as CASSDGFGSYNEQFF.

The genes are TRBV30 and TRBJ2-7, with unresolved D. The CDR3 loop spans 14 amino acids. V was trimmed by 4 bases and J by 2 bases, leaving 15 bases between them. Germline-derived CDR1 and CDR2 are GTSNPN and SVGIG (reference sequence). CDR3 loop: CAWNVGGSAYEQYF. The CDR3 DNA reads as TGTGCCTGGAATGTAGGTGGGTCAGCCTACGAGCAGTACTTC.

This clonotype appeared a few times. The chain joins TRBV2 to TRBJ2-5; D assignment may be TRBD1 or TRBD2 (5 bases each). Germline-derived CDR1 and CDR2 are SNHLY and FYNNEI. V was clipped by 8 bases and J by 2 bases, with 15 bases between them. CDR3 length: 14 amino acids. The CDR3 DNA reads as TGTGCCAGCTCCGGGACCTGGACGCAAGAGACCCAGTACTTC. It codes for CASSGTWTQETQYF. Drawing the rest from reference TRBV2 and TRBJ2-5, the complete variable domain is EPEVTQTPSHQVTQMGQEVILRCVPISNHLYFYWYRQILGQKVEFLVSFYNNEISEKSEIFDDQFSVERPDGSNFTLKIRSTKLEDSAMYFCASSGTWTQETQYFGPGTRLLVL.

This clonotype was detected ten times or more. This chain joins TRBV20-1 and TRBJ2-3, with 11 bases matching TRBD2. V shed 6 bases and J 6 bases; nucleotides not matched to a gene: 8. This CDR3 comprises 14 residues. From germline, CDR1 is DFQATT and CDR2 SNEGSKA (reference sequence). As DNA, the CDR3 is TGCAGTGCCCAGTCGGGACTAGCGGCCGATACGCAGTATTTT. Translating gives CSAQSGLAADTQYF.

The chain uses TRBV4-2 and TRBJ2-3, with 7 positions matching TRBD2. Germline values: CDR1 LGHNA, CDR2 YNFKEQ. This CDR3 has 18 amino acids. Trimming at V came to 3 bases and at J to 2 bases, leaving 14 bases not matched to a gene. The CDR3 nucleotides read TGTGCCAGCAGCCACCCTAGGGGAGGCGGGGGAAACACAGATACGCAGTATTTT. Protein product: CASSHPRGGGGNTDTQYF.

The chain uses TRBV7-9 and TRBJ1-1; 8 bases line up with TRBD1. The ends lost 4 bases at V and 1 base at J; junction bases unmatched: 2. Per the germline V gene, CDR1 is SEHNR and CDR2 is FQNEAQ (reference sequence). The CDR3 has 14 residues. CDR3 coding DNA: TGTGCCAGCAGCTCCGACAGGGGGAACACTGAAGCTTTCTTT. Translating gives CASSSDRGNTEAFF. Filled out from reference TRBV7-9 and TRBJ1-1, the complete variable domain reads DTGVSQNPRHKITKRGQNVTFRCDPISEHNRLYWYRQTLGQGPEFLTYFQNEAQLEKSRLLSDRFSAERPKGSFSTLEIQRTEQGDSAMYLCASSSDRGNTEAFFGQGTRLTVV.

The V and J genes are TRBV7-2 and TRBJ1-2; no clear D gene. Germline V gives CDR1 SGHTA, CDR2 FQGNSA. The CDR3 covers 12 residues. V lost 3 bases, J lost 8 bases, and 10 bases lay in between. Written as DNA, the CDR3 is TGTGCCAGCAGCTTGGTGCGCGTCGGCTACACCTTC. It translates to CASSLVRVGYTF.

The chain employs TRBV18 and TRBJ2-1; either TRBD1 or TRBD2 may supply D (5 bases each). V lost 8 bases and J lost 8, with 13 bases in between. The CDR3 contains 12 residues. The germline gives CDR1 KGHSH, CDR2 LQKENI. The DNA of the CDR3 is TGTGCCAGCGCACGGGGACGCGATGAGCAGTTCTTC. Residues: CASARGRDEQFF.

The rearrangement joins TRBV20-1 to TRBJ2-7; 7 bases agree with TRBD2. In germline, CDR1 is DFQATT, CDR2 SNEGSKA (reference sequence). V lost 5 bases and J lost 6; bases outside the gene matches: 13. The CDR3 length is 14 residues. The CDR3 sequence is CSAYRLAGGSEQYF. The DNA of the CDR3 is TGCAGTGCTTACCGTTTAGCGGGTGGGTCCGAGCAGTACTTC.

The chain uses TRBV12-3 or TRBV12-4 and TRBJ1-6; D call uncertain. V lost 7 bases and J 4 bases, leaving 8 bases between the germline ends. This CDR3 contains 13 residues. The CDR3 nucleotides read TGTGCCAGCACCCCGGGGTATAATTCACCCCTCCACTTT. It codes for CASTPGYNSPLHF.

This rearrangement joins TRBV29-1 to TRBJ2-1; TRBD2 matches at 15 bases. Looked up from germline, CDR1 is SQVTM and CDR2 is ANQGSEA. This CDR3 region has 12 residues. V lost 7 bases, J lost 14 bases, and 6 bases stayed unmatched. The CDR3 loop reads CSARTSGGAEFF. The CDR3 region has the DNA TGCAGCGCACGGACTAGCGGGGGGGCAGAGTTCTTC.

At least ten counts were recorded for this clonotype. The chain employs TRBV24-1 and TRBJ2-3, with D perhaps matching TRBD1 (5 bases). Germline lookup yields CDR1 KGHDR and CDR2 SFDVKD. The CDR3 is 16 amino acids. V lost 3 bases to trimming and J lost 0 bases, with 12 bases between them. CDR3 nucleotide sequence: TGTGCCACCAGTGATCAGGGTCGTCCTAGCACAGATACGCAGTATTTT. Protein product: CATSDQGRPSTDTQYF.

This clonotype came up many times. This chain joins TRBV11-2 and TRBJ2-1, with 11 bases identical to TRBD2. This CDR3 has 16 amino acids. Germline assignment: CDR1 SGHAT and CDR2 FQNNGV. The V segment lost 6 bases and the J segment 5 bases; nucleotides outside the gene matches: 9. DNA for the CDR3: TGTGCCAGCAGAACAATAGCGGGAGGGCGGCACAATGAGCAGTTCTTC. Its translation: CASRTIAGGRHNEQFF.

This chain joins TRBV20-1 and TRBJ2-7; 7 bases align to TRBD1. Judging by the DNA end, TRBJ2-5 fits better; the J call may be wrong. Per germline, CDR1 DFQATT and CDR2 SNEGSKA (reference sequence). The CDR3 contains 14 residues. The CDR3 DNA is TGCAGTGCTTGCCCCGGGACAGACCAAGAGACCCAGTACTTC. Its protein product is CSACPGTDQETQYF.

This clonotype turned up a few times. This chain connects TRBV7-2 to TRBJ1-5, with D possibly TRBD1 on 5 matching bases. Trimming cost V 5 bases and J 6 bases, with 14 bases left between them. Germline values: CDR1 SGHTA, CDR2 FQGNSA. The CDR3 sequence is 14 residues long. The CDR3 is CASSIIVGPQPQHF. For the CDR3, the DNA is TGTGCCAGCAGCATCATAGTGGGGCCTCAGCCCCAGCATTTT.

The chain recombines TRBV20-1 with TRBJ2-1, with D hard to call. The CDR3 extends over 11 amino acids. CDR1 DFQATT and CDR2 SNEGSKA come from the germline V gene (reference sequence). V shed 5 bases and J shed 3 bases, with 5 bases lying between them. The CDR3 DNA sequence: TGCAGTGCTCCTTTCTACAATGAGCAGTTCTTC. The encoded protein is CSAPFYNEQFF.

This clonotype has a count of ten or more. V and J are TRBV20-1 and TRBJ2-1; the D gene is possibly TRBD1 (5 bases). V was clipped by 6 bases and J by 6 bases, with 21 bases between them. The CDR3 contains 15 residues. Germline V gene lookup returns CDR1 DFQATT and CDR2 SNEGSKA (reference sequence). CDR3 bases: TGCAGTGCGCGGACAAGAGGAGTTTTCGGCAATGAGCAGTTCTTC. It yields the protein CSARTRGVFGNEQFF.

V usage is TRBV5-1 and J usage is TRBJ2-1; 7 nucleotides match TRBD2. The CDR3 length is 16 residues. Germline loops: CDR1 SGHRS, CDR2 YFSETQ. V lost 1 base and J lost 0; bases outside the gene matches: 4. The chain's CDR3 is CASSLSLAASYNEQFF. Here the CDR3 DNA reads TGCGCCAGCAGCTTGTCCCTAGCGGCCTCCTACAATGAGCAGTTCTTC.

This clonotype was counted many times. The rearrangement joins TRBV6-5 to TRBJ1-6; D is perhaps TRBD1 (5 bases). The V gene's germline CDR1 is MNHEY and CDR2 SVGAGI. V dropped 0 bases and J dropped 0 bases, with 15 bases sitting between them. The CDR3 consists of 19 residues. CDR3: CASSYSRAGDSSYNSPLHF. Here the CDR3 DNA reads TGTGCCAGCAGTTACTCGAGGGCGGGGGATAGCTCCTATAATTCACCCCTCCACTTT.

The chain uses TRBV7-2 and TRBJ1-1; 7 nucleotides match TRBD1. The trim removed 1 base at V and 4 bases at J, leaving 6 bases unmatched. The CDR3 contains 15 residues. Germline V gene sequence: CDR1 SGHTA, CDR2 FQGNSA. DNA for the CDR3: TGTGCCAGCAGCTTAGTTCAGGGGGTAGGCACTGAAGCTTTCTTT. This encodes CASSLVQGVGTEAFF.

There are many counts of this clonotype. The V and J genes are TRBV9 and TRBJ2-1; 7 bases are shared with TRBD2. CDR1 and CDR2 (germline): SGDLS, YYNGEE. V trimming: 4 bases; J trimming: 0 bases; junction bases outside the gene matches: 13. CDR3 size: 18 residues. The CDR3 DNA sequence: TGTGCCAGCAGCCAGAACCCCTCTAGCGGTAGCTCCTACAATGAGCAGTTCTTC. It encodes CASSQNPSSGSSYNEQFF.

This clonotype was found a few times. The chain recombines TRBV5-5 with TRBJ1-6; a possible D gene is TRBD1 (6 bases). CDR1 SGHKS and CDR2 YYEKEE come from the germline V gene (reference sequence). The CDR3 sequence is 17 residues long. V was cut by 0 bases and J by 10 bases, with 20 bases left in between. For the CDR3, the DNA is TGTGCCAGCAGCTTGGCTAGGACAGTTGTAATCGGGTCACCCCTCCACTTT. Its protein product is CASSLARTVVIGSPLHF.